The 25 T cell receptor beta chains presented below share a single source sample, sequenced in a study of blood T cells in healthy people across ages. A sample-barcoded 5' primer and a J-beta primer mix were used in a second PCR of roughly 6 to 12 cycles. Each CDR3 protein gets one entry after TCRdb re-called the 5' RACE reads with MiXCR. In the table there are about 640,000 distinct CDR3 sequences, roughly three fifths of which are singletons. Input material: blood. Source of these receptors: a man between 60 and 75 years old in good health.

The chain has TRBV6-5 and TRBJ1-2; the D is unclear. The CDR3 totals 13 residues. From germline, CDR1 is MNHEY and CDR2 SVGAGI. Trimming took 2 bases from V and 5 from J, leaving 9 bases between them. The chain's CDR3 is CASSYDQIYGYTF. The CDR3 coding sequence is TGTGCCAGCAGTTACGACCAGATATATGGCTACACCTTC.

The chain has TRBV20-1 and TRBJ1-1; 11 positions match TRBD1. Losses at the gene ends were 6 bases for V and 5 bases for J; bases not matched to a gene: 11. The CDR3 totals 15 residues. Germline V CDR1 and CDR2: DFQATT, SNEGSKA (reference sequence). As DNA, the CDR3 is TGCAGTGCGCACGACCGGACAGGGGGCACTACTGAAGCTTTCTTT. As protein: CSAHDRTGGTTEAFF.

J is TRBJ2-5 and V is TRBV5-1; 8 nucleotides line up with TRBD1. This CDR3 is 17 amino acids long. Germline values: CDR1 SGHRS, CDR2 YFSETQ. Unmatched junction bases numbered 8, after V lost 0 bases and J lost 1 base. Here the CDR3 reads CASSLAGAGTGQETQYF. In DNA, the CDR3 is TGCGCCAGCAGCTTGGCCGGGGCCGGGACAGGCCAAGAGACCCAGTACTTC. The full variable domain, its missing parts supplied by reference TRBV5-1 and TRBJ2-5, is KAGVTQTPRYLIKTRGQQVTLSCSPISGHRSVSWYQQTPGQGLQFLFEYFSETQRNKGNFPGRFSGRQFSNSRSEMNVSTLELGDSALYLCASSLAGAGTGQETQYFGPGTRLLVL.

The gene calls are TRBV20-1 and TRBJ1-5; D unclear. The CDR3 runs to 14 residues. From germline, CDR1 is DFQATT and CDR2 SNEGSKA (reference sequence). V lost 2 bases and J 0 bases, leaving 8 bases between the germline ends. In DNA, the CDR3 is TGCAGTGCTAGATACGGGAATAGCAATCAGCCCCAGCATTTT. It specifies CSARYGNSNQPQHF.

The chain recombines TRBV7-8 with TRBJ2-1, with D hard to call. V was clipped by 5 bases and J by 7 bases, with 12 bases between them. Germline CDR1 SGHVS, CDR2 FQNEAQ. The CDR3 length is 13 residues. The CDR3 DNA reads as TGTGCCAGCAGCCCTTGGACCTCTAATGAGCAGTTCTTC. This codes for CASSPWTSNEQFF.

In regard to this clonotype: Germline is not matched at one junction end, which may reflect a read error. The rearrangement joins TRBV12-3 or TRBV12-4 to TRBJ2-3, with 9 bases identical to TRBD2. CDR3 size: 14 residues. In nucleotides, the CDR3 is TGTGCCAGCAGGGAAAGAGCGGGGGGAGATGCGCAGTATTTT. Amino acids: CASRERAGGDAQYF.

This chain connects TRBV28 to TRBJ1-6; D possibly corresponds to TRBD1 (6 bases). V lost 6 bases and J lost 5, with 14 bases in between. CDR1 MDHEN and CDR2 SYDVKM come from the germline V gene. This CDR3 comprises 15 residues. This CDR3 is CASSPTTGNNSPLHF. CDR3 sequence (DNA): TGTGCCAGCAGCCCAACTACAGGGAATAATTCACCCCTCCACTTT.

The CDR3, as DNA: TGTGCCAGCAGCTCGACTAGCTTCACAGATACGCAGTATTTT. This encodes CASSSTSFTDTQYF. The V gene is TRBV7-8, the J gene TRBJ2-3; 7 bases are shared with TRBD2. The CDR3 has 14 amino acids. V lost 4 bases to trimming and J lost 2 bases; unmatched junction nucleotides: 3. Looked up from germline, CDR1 is SGHVS and CDR2 is FQNEAQ.

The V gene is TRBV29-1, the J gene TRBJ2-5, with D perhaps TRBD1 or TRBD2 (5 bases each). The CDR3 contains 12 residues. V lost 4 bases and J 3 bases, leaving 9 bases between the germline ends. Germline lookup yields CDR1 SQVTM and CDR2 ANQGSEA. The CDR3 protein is CSVGDGEETQYF. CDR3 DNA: TGCAGCGTTGGGGACGGTGAAGAGACCCAGTACTTC.

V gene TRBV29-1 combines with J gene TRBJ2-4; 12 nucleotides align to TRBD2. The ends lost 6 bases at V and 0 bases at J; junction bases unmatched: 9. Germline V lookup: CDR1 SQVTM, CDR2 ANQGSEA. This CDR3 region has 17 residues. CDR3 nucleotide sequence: TGCAGCGTCCAACGACTAGCGGGGGCCTCAGCCAAAAACATTCAGTACTTC. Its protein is CSVQRLAGASAKNIQYF.

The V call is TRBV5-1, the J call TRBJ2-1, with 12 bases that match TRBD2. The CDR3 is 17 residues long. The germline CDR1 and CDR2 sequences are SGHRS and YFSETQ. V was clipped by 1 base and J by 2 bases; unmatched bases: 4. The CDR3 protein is CASSLLAGGPTYNEQFF. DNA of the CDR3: TGCGCCAGCAGCTTGCTAGCGGGGGGGCCGACCTACAATGAGCAGTTCTTC.

The CDR3 loop is CASSECAAWSPLHF. CDR3 nucleotide sequence: TGTGCCAGCAGTGAATGTGCTGCTTGGTCACCCCTCCACTTT. The chain has TRBV25-1 and TRBJ1-6; D unresolved. From germline, CDR1 is MGHDK and CDR2 SYGVNS. Deletions cut 1 base from V and 10 bases from J, with 11 bases between. The CDR3 is 14 residues long.

Written as DNA, the CDR3 is TGCAGCGCCCACGGGGTGCCCACTGAAGCTTTCTTT. This gives the protein CSAHGVPTEAFF. J is TRBJ1-1 and V is TRBV29-1; D gene uncertain. The CDR3 totals 12 residues. V was cut by 7 bases and J by 4 bases, with 13 bases left in between. Germline CDR1 and CDR2: SQVTM and ANQGSEA. The full variable domain, completed using reference TRBV29-1 and TRBJ1-1, is SAVISQKPSRDICQRGTSLTIQCQVDSQVTMMFWYRQQPGQSLTLIATANQGSEATYESGFVIDKFPISRPNLTFSTLTVSNMSPEDSSIYLCSAHGVPTEAFFGQGTRLTVV.

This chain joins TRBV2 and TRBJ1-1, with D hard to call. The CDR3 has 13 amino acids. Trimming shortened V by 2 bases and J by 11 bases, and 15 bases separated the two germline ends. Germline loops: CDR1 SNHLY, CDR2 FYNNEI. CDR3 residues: CASSERYGFYAFF. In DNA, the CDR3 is TGTGCCAGCAGTGAACGGTACGGATTTTATGCTTTCTTT.

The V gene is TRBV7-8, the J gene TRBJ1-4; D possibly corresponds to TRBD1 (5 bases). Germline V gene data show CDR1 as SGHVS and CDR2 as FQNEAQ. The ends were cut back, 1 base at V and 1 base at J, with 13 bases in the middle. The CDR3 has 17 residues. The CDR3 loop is CASSLGGGTRTNEKLFF. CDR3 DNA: TGTGCCAGCAGCTTAGGGGGGGGGACCCGAACTAATGAAAAACTGTTTTTT. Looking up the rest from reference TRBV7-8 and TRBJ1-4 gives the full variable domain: GAGVSQSPRYKVAKRGQDVALRCDPISGHVSLFWYQQALGQGPEFLTYFQNEAQLDKSGLPSDRFFAERPEGSVSTLKIQRTQQEDSAVYLCASSLGGGTRTNEKLFFGSGTQLSVL.

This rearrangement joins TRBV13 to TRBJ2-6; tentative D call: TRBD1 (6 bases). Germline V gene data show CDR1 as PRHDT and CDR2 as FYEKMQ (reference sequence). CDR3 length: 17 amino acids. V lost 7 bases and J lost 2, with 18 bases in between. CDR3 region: CASTLTGPSTGANVLTF. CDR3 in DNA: TGTGCCAGCACCCTGACAGGCCCATCGACTGGGGCCAACGTCCTGACTTTC.

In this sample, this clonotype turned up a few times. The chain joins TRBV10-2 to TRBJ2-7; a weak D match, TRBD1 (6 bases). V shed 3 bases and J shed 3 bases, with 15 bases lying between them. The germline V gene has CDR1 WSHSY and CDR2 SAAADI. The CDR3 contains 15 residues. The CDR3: CASSEGQLDRYEQYF. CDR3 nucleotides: TGCGCCAGCAGTGAAGGACAGCTAGACCGCTACGAGCAGTACTTC.

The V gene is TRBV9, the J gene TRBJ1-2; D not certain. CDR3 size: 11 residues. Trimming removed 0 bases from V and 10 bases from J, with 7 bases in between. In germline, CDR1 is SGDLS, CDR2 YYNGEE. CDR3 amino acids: CASSVGGTYTF. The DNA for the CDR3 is TGTGCCAGCAGCGTAGGCGGAACCTACACCTTC. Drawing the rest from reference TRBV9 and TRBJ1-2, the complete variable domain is DSGVTQTPKHLITATGQRVTLRCSPRSGDLSVYWYQQSLDQGLQFLIQYYNGEERAKGNILERFSAQQFPDLHSELNLSSLELGDSALYFCASSVGGTYTFGSGTRLTVV.

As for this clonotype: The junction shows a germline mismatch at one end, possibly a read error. The CDR3 bases are TGTACCAGCAGGGCTGGGACAGAGAACACTGAAGCTTTCTTT. Translation: CTSRAGTENTEAFF. This chain links TRBV25-1 with TRBJ1-1; 7 nucleotides line up with TRBD1. The germline gives CDR1 MGHDK, CDR2 SYGVNS. The CDR3 length is 14 residues.

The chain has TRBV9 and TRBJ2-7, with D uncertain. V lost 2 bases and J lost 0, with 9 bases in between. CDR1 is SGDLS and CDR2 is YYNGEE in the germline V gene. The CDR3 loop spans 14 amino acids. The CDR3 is CASSVATHSYEQYF. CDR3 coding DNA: TGTGCCAGCAGCGTCGCGACGCACTCCTACGAGCAGTACTTC. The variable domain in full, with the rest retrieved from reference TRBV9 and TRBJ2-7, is DSGVTQTPKHLITATGQRVTLRCSPRSGDLSVYWYQQSLDQGLQFLIQYYNGEERAKGNILERFSAQQFPDLHSELNLSSLELGDSALYFCASSVATHSYEQYFGPGTRLTVT.

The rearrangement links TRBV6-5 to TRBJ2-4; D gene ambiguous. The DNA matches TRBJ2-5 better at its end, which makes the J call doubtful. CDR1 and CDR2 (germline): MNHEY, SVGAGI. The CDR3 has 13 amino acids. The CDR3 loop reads CASSYGGGETQYF. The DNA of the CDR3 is TGTGCCAGCAGTTACGGCGGTGGAGAGACCCAGTACTTC.

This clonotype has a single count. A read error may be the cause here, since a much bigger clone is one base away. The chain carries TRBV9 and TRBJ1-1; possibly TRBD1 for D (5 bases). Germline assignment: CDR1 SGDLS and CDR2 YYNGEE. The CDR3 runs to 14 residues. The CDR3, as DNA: TGTGCCAGCAGCGAAACAGGAGAGAACACTGGAGCTTTCTTT. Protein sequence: CASSETGENTGAFF. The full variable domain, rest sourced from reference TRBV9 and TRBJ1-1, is DSGVTQTPKHLITATGQRVTLRCSPRSGDLSVYWYQQSLDQGLQFLIQYYNGEERAKGNILERFSAQQFPDLHSELNLSSLELGDSALYFCASSETGENTGAFFGQGTRLTVV.

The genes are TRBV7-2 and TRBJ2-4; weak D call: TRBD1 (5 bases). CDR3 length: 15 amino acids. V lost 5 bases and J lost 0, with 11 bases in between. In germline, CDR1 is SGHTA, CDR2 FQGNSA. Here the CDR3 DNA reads TGTGCCAGCAGCATCGACAGTTTAGCCAAAAACATTCAGTACTTC. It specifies CASSIDSLAKNIQYF.

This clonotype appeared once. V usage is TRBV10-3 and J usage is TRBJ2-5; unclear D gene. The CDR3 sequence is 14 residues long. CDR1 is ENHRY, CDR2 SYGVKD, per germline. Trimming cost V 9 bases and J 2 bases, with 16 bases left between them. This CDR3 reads CAIPLGPVQETQYF. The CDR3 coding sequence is TGTGCCATACCACTTGGACCAGTACAAGAGACCCAGTACTTC.

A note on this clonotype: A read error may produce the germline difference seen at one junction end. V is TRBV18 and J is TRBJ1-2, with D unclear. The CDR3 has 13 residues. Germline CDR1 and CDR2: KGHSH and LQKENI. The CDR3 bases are TGTGCCAGCTCACCAGACGGATTATATGACTACACCTTC. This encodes CASSPDGLYDYTF.